This TCR beta chain originates from a study of glioma-infiltrating T cells after dendritic cell vaccination. Germline V gene sequence: CDR1 LNHDA, CDR2 SQIVND (reference sequence). CDR3 length: 15 amino acids. Germline trimming cut 7 bases from V and 7 bases from J; bases unmatched to any gene: 7. Indicated time point: after dendritic cell vaccination, including at tumor progression/relapse. TCRdb keeps only in-frame clones here, not all; method: immunoSEQ multiplex PCR. Among some 46,000 clones listed, 89% were seen once. The V gene is TRBV19, the J gene TRBJ2-2; 12 nucleotides line up with TRBD1. The sequence came from a human donor with glioblastoma. The source was blood, collected after dendritic cell vaccination. The CDR3 is CASIPGQGAGGELFF. CDR3 DNA sequence: TGTGCCAGTATACCGGGACAGGGGGCGGGCGGGGAGCTGTTTTTT.